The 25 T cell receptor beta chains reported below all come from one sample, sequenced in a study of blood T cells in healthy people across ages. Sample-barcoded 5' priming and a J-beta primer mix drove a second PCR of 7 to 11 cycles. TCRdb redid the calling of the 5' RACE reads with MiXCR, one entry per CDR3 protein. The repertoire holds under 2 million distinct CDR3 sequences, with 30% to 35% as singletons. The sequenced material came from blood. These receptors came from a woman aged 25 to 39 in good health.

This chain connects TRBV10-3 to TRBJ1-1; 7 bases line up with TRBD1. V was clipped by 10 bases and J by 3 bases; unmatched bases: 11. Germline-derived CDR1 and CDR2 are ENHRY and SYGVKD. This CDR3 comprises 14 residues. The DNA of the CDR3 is TGTGCCACGACTTCGACAGGGCAGGACACTGAAGCTTTCTTT. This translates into CATTSTGQDTEAFF.

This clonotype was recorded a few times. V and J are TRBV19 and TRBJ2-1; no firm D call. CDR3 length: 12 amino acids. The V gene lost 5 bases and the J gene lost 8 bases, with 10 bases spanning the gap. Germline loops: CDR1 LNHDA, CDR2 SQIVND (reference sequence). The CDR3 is CASSWNNHEQFF. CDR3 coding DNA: TGTGCCAGTAGTTGGAATAACCATGAGCAGTTCTTC.

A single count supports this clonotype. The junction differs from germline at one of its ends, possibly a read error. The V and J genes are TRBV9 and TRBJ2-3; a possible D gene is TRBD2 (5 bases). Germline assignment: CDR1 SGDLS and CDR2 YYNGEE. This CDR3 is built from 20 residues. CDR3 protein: CAGSALSGPMSGYSTDTQYF. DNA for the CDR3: TGTGCCGGCAGCGCACTCTCCGGGCCGATGTCGGGGTATAGCACAGATACGCAGTATTTT.

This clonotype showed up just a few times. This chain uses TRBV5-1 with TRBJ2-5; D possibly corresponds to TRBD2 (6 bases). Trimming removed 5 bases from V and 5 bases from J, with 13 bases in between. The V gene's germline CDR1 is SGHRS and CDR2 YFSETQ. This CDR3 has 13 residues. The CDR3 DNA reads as TGCGCCAGCAGACCGACTAGTAGGGAGACCCAGTACTTC. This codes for CASRPTSRETQYF.

CDR3 loop: CASSGVGTGEYTDTQYF. The CDR3 DNA reads as TGTGCCAGCAGTGGGGTTGGAACAGGGGAATACACAGATACGCAGTATTTT. The chain carries TRBV6-1 and TRBJ2-3, with 7 positions matching TRBD1. Germline-derived CDR1 and CDR2 are MNHNS and SASEGT. With V trimmed by 4 bases and J by 2 bases, 12 bases remained unmatched. This CDR3 has 17 amino acids.

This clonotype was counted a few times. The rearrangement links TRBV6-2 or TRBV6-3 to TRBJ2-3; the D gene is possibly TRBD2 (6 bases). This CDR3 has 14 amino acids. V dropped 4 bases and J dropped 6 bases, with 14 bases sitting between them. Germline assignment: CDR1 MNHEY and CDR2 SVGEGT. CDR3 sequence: CASSWGGEADTQYF. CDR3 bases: TGTGCCAGCAGTTGGGGCGGGGAAGCTGATACGCAGTATTTT.

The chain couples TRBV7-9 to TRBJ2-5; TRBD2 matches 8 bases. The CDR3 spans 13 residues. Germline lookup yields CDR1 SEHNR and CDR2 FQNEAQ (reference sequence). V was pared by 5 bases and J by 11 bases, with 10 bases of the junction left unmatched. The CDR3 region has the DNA TGTGCCAGCAGCCGGACTAGCATGGATGAGCAGTACTTC. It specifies CASSRTSMDEQYF. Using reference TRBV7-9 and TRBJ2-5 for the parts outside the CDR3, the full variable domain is DTGVSQNPRHKITKRGQNVTFRCDPISEHNRLYWYRQTLGQGPEFLTYFQNEAQLEKSRLLSDRFSAERPKGSFSTLEIQRTEQGDSAMYLCASSRTSMDEQYFGPGTRLLVL.

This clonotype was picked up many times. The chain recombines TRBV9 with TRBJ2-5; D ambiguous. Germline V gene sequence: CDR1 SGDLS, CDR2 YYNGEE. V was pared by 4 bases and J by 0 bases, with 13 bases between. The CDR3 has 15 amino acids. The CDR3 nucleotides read TGTGCCAGCAGCAAACGGCCTAGTAACCAAGAGACCCAGTACTTC. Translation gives CASSKRPSNQETQYF.

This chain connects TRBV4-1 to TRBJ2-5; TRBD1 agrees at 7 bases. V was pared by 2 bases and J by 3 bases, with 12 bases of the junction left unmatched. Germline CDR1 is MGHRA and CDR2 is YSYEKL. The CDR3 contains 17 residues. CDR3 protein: CASSQTPPGGTEETQYF. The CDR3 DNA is TGCGCCAGCAGCCAAACCCCACCAGGGGGAACCGAAGAGACCCAGTACTTC.

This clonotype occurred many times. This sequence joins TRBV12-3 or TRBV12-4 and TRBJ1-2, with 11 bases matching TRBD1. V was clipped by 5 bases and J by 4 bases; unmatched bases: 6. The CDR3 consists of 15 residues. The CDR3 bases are TGTGCCAGCAGTAATGGACAGGGGGCTAGCTATGGCTACACCTTC. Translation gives CASSNGQGASYGYTF.

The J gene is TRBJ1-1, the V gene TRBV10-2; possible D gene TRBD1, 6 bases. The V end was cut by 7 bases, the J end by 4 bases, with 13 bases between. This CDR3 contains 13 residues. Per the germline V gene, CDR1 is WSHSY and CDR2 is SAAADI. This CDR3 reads CASKLGASTEAFF. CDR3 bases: TGCGCCAGCAAACTGGGGGCGAGCACTGAAGCTTTCTTT.

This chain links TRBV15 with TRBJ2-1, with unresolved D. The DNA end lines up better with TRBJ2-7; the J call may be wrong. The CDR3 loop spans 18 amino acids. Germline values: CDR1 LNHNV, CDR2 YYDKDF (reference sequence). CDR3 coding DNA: TGTGCCACCAGTACCCAAGCGTCGCGGATGAGCTCCTACAATGAGCAGTACTTC. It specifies CATSTQASRMSSYNEQYF.

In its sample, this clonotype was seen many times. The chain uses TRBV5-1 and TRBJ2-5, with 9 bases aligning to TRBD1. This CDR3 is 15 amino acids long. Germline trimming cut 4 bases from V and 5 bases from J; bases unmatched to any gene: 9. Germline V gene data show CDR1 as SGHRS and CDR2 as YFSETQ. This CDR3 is CASSDPGQGMETQYF. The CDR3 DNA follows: TGCGCCAGCAGCGACCCGGGACAGGGAATGGAGACCCAGTACTTC.

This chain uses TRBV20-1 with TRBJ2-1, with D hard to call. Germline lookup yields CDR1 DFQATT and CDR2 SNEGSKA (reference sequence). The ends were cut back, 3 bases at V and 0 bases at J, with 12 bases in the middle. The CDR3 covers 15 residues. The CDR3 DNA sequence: TGCAGTGCTAGCGAGTGGTTGGTCTCCTACAATGAGCAGTTCTTC. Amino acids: CSASEWLVSYNEQFF.

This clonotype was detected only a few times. The CDR3 region is CAWSAGFTEAFF. DNA of the CDR3: TGTGCCTGGAGTGCCGGATTCACTGAAGCTTTCTTT. This chain links TRBV30 with TRBJ1-1; D unresolved. Germline V CDR1 and CDR2: GTSNPN, SVGIG (reference sequence). The V end was cut by 1 base, the J end by 4 bases, with 7 bases between. The length of the CDR3 is 12 residues.

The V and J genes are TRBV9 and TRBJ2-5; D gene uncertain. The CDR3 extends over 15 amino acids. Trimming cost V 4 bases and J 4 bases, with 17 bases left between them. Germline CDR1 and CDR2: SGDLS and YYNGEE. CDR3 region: CASSPSLGIAETQYF. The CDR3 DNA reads TGTGCCAGCAGCCCCTCGCTGGGGATCGCAGAGACCCAGTACTTC.

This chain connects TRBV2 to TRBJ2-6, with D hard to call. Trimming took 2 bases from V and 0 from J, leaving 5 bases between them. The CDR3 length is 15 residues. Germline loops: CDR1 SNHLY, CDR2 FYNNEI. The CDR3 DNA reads TGTGCCAGCAGTGAACAGGCCTCTGGGGCCAACGTCCTGACTTTC. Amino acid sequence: CASSEQASGANVLTF.

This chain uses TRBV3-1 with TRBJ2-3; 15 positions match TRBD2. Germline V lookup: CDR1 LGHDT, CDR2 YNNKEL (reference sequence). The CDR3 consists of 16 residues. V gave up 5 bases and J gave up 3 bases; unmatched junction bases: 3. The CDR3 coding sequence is TGTGCCAGCAGCGGACTAGCGGGGGGGGTAACAGATACGCAGTATTTT. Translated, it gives CASSGLAGGVTDTQYF.

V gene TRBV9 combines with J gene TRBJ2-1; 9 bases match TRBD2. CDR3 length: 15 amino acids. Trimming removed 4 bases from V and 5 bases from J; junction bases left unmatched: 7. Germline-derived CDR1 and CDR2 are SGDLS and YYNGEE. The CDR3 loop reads CASSPWAGGNNEQFF. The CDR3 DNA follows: TGTGCCAGCAGCCCCTGGGCGGGGGGGAACAATGAGCAGTTCTTC.

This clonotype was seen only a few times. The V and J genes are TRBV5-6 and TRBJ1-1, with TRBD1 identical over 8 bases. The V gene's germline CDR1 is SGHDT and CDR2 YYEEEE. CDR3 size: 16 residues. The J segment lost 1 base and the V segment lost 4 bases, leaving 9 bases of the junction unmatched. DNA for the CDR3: TGTGCCAGCAGCCGACTCGTGGACAGGGAGAACACTGAAGCTTTCTTT. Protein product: CASSRLVDRENTEAFF.

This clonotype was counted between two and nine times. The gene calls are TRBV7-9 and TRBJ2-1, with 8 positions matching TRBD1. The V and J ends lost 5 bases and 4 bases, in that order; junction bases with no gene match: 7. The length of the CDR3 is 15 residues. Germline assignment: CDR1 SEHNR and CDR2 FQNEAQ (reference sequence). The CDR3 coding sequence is TGTGCCAGCAGCCCTCAGGACAGGGAATACAATGAGCAGTTCTTC. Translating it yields CASSPQDREYNEQFF.

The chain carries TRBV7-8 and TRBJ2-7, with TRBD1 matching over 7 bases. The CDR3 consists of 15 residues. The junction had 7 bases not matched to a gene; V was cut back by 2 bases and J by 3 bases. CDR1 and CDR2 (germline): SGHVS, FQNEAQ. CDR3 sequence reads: CASSLFGTVDYEQYF. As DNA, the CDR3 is TGTGCCAGCAGCTTATTTGGGACAGTAGACTACGAGCAGTACTTC. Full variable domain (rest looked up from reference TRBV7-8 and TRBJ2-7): GAGVSQSPRYKVAKRGQDVALRCDPISGHVSLFWYQQALGQGPEFLTYFQNEAQLDKSGLPSDRFFAERPEGSVSTLKIQRTQQEDSAVYLCASSLFGTVDYEQYFGPGTRLTVT.

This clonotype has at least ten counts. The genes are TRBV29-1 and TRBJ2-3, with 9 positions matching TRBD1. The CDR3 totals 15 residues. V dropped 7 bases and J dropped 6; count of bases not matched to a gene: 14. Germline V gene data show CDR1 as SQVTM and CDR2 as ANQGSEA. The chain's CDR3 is CSAATGGRDTDTQYF. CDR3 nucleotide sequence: TGCAGCGCCGCGACAGGGGGTCGAGATACGGATACGCAGTATTTT.

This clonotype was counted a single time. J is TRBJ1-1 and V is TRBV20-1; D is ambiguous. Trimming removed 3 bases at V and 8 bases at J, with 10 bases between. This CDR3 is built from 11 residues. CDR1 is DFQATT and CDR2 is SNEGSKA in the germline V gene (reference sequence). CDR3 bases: TGCAGTGCTAGTTCCCAGGCCGAAGCTTTCTTT. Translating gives CSASSQAEAFF.

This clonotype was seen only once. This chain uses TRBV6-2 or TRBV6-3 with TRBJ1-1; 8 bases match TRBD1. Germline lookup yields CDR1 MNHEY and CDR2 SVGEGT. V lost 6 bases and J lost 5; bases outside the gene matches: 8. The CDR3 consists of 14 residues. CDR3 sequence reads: CASSRQGMVTEAFF. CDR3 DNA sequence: TGTGCCAGCAGCAGACAGGGGATGGTAACTGAAGCTTTCTTT.